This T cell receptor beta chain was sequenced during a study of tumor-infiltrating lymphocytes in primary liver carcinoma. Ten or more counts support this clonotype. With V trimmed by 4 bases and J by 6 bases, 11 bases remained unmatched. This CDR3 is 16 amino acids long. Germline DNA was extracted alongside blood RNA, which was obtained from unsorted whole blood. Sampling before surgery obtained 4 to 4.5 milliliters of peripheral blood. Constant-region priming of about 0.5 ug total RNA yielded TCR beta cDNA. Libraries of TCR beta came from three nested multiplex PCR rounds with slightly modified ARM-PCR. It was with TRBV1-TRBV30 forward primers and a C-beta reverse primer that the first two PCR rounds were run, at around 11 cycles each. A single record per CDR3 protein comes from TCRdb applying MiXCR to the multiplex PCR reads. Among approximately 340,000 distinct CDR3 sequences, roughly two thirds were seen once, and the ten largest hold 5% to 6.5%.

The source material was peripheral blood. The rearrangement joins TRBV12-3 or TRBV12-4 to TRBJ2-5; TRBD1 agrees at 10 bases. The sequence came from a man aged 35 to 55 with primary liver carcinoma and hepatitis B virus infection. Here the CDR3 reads CASSSQGQGTIKTQYF. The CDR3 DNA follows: TGTGCCAGCAGTTCCCAGGGACAGGGGACAATAAAGACCCAGTACTTC.